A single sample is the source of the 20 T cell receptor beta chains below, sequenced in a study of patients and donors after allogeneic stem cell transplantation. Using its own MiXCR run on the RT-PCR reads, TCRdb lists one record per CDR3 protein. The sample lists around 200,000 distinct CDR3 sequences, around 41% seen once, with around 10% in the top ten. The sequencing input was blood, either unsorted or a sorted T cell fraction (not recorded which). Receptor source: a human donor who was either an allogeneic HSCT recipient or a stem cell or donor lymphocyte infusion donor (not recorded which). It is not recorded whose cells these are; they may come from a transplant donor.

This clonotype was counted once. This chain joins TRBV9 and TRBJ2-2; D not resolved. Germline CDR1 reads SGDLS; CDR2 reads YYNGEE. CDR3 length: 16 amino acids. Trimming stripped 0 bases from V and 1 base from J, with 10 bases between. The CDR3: CASSVENNRNTGELFF. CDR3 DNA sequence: TGTGCCAGCAGCGTAGAAAACAACCGGAACACCGGGGAGCTGTTTTTT. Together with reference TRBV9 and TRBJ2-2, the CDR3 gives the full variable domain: DSGVTQTPKHLITATGQRVTLRCSPRSGDLSVYWYQQSLDQGLQFLIQYYNGEERAKGNILERFSAQQFPDLHSELNLSSLELGDSALYFCASSVENNRNTGELFFGEGSRLTVL.

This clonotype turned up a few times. CDR3 region: CASSSDRASLNYGYTF. CDR3 in DNA: TGTGCCAGCAGCTCAGACAGGGCCTCGTTGAACTATGGCTACACCTTC. J is TRBJ1-2 and V is TRBV7-9; 7 nucleotides align to TRBD1. V was pared by 4 bases and J by 2 bases, with 10 bases of the junction left unmatched. Germline values: CDR1 SEHNR, CDR2 FQNEAQ (reference sequence). This CDR3 region has 16 residues.

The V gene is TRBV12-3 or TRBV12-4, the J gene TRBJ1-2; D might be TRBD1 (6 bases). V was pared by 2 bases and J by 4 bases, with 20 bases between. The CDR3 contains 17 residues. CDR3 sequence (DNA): TGTGCCAGCAGTTTAATCGCTAGGGGGGGACTGGGCTATGGCTACACCTTC. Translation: CASSLIARGGLGYGYTF.

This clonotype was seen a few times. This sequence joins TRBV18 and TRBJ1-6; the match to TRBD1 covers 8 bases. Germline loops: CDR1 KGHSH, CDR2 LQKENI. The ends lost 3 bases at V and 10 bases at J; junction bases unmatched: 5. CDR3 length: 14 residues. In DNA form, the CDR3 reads TGTGCCAGCTCACCCGACAGGGGAAGCTCACCCCTCCACTTT. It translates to CASSPDRGSSPLHF.

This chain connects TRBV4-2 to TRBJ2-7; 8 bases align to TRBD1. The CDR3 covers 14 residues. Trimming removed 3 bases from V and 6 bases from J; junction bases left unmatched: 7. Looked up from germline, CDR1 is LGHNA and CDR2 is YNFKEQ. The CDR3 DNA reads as TGTGCCAGCAGCCAGGGAAGGACAGGGCGCGAGCAGTACTTC. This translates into CASSQGRTGREQYF.

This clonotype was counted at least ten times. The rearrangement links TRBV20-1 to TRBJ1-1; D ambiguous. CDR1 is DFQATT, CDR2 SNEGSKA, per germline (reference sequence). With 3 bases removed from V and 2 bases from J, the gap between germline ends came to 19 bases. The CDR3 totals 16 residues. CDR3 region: CSARAYTAGINTEAFF. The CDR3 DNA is TGCAGTGCTAGGGCTTATACGGCGGGCATTAACACTGAAGCTTTCTTT.

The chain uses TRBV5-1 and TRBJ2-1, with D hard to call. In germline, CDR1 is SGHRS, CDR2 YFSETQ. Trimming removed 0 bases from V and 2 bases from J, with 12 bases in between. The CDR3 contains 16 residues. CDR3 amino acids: CASSLALWAPYNEQFF. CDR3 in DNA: TGCGCCAGCAGCTTGGCCCTTTGGGCCCCCTACAATGAGCAGTTCTTC. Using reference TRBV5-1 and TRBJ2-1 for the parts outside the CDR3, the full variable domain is KAGVTQTPRYLIKTRGQQVTLSCSPISGHRSVSWYQQTPGQGLQFLFEYFSETQRNKGNFPGRFSGRQFSNSRSEMNVSTLELGDSALYLCASSLALWAPYNEQFFGPGTRLTVL.

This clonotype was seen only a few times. The CDR3 region has the DNA TGTGCCAGCAGTAGCTATGCAGACAAGCTGAACACTGAAGCTTTCTTT. Protein: CASSSYADKLNTEAFF. The J gene is TRBJ1-1, the V gene TRBV27, with D hard to call. V dropped 5 bases and J dropped 0 bases, with 16 bases sitting between them. The germline V gene encodes CDR1 MNHEY and CDR2 SMNVEV (reference sequence). CDR3 length: 16 amino acids.

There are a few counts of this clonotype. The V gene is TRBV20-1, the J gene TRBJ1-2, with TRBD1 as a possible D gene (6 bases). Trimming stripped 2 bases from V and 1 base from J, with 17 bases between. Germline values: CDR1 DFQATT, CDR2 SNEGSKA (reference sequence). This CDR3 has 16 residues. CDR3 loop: CSARPFLEGGNYGYTF. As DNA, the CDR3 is TGCAGTGCTAGACCGTTTCTCGAGGGGGGTAACTATGGCTACACCTTC.

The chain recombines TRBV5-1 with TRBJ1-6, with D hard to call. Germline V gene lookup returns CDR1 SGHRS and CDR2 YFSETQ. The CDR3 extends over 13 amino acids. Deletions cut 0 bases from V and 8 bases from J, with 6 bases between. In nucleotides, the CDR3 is TGCGCCAGCAGCTTGGTAGAGGATTCACCCCTCCACTTT. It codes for CASSLVEDSPLHF.

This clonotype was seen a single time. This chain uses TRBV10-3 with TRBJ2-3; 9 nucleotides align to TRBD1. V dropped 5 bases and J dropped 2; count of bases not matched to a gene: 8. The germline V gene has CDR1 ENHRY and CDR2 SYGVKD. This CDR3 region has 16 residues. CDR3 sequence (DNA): TGTGCCATCAGTCGCGGGGACAGGGTGGACACAGATACGCAGTATTTT. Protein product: CAISRGDRVDTDTQYF.

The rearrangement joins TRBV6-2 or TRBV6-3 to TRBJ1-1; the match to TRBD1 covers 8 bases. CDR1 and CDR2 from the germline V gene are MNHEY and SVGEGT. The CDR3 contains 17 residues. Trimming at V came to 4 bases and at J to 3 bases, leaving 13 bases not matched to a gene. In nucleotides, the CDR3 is TGTGCCAGCAGTTTGTGGGGACAGGACCTGCACGACACTGAAGCTTTCTTT. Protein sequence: CASSLWGQDLHDTEAFF.

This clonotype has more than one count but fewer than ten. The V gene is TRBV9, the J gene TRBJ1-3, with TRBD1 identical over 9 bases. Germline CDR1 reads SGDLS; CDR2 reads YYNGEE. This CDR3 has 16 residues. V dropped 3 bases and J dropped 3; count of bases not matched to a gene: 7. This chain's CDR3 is CASSARTGGGGNTIYF. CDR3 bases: TGTGCCAGCAGCGCACGAACAGGGGGCGGTGGAAACACCATATATTTT. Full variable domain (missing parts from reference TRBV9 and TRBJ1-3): DSGVTQTPKHLITATGQRVTLRCSPRSGDLSVYWYQQSLDQGLQFLIQYYNGEERAKGNILERFSAQQFPDLHSELNLSSLELGDSALYFCASSARTGGGGNTIYFGEGSWLTVV.

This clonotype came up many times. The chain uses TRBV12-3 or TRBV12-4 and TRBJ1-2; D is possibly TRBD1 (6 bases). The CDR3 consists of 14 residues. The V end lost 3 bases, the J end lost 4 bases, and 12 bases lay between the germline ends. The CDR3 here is CASSFTGIPYGYTF. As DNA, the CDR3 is TGTGCCAGCAGTTTTACAGGGATTCCCTATGGCTACACCTTC.

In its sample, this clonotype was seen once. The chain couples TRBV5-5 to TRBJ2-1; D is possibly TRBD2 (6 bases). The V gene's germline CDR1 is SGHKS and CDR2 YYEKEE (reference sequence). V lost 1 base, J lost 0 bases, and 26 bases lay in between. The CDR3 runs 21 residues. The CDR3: CASSLHRVGGDFQRSYNEQFF. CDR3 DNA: TGTGCCAGCAGCTTGCATCGGGTAGGTGGGGACTTCCAACGCTCCTACAATGAGCAGTTCTTC.

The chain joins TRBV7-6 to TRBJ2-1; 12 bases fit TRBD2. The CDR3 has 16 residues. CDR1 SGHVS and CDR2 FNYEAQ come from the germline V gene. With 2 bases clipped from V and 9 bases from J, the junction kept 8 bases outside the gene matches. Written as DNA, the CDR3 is TGTGCCAGCAGCTTATACCCTAGCGGGGGGGCAACTGAGCAGTTCTTC. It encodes CASSLYPSGGATEQFF.

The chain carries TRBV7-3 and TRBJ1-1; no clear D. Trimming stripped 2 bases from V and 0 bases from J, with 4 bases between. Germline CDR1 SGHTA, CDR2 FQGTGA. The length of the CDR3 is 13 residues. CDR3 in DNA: TGTGCCAGCAGCTTATATGTGAACACTGAAGCTTTCTTT. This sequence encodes CASSLYVNTEAFF.

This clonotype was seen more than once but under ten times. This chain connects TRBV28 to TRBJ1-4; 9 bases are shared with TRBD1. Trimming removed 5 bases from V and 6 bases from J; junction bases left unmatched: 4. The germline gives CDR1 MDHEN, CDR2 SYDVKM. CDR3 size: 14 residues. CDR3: CASSTWTGDEKLFF. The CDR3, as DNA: TGTGCCAGCAGTACCTGGACAGGGGATGAAAAACTGTTTTTT. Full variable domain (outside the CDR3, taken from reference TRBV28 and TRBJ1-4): DVKVTQSSRYLVKRTGEKVFLECVQDMDHENMFWYRQDPGLGLRLIYFSYDVKMKEKGDIPEGYSVSREKKERFSLILESASTNQTSMYLCASSTWTGDEKLFFGSGTQLSVL.

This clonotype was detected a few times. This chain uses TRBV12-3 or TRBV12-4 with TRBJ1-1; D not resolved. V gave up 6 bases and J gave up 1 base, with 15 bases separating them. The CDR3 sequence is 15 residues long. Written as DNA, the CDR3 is TGTGCCAGCAGCCCTGCCCTAATTCGGAACACTGAAGCTTTCTTT. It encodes CASSPALIRNTEAFF.

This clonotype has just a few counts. CDR3 sequence reads: CASRYTGFYGYTF. The DNA for the CDR3 is TGTGCCAGCAGGTACACAGGGTTCTATGGCTACACCTTC. The genes are TRBV12-3 or TRBV12-4 and TRBJ1-2, with D tentatively TRBD1 (6 bases). The CDR3 extends over 13 amino acids. V was shortened by 6 bases and J by 4 bases, with 12 bases between the two germline ends.